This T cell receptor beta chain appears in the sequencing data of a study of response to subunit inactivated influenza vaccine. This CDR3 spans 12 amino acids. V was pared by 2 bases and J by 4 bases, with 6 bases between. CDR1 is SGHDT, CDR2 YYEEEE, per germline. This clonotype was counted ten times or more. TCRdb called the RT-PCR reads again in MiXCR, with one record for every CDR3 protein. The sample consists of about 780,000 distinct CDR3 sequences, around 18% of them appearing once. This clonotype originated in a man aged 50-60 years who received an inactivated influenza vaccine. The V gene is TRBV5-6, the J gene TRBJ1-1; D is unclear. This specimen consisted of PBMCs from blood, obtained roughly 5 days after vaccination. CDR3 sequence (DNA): TGTGCCAGCAGCTTCCGAGGCACTGAAGCTTTCTTT. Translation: CASSFRGTEAFF.